This paragraph reports one T cell receptor beta chain. The antigen is undetermined. Assays examined 80,000 to 100,000 TCR templates per sample. Data came from immunoSEQ multiplex PCR; TCRdb stores just in-frame clones and leaves some out. The sample has about 80,000 clones; about 95% are singletons. This record belongs to a study of siplizumab effects on memory and regulatory T cells. The study's findings and limits: The drug siplizumab significantly decreased the alloreactive sequences that could be traced to unstimulated CD4+ memory cells.

The CDR3 totals 13 residues. The germline V gene encodes CDR1 SGDLS and CDR2 YYNGEE. Deletions cut 0 bases from V and 4 bases from J, with 6 bases between. The sequence came from a human donor in good health. The sequencing sample was made of CD8+ T cells sorted from blood. The chain couples TRBV9 to TRBJ2-3, with a weak D call TRBD2 (6 bases). The DNA for the CDR3 is TGTGCCAGCAGCGTAGGCGGGGCAGATACGCAGTATTTT. This sequence encodes CASSVGGADTQYF.